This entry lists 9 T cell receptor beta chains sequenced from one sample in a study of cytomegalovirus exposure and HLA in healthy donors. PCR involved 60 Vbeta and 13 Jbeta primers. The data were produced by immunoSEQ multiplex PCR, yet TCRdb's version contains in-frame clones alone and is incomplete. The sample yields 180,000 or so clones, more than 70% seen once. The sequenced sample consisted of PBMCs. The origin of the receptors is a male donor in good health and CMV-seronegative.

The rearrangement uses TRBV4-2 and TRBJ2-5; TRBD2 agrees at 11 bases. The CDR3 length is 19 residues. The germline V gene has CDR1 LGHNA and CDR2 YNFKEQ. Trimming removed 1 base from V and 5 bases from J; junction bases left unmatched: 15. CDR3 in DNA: TGTGCCAGCAGCCAAGGAGGGGCTATTAGCGGGAGGGGTATGGAGACCCAGTACTTC. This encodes CASSQGGAISGRGMETQYF.

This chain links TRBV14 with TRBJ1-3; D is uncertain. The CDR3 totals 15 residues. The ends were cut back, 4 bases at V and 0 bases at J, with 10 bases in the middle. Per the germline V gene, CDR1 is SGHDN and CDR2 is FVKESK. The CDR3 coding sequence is TGTGCCAGCAGCCTTGCCGGGGTCTCTGGAAACACCATATATTTT. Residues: CASSLAGVSGNTIYF. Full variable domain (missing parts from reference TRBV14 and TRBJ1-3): EAGVTQFPSHSVIEKGQTVTLRCDPISGHDNLYWYRRVMGKEIKFLLHFVKESKQDESGMPNNRFLAERTGGTYSTLKVQPAELEDSGVYFCASSLAGVSGNTIYFGEGSWLTVV.

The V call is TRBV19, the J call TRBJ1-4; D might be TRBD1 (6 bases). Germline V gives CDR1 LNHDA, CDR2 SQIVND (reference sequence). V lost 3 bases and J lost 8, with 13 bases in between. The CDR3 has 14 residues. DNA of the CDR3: TGTGCCAGTAGTATCCGCCAGGGGAAGGAAAAACTGTTTTTT. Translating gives CASSIRQGKEKLFF.

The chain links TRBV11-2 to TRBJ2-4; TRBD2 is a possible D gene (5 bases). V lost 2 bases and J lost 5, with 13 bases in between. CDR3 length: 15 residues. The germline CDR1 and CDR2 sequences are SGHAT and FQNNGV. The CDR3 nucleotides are TGTGCCAGCAGCTTAAGTCCGGGATCGCAAAACATTCAGTACTTC. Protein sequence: CASSLSPGSQNIQYF.

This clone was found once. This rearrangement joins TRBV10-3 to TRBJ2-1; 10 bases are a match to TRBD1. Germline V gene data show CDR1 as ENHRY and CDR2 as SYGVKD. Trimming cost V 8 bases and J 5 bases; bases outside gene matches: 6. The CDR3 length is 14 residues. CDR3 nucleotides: TGTGCCATCTCCGGGACAGGGGTCAACAATGAGCAGTTCTTC. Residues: CAISGTGVNNEQFF.

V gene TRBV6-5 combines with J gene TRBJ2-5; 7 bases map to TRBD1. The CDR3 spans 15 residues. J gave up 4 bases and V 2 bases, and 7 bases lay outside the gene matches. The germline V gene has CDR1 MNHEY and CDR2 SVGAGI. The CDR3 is CASSYGSWTGETQYF. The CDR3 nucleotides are TGTGCCAGCAGTTACGGCTCTTGGACAGGAGAGACCCAGTACTTC.

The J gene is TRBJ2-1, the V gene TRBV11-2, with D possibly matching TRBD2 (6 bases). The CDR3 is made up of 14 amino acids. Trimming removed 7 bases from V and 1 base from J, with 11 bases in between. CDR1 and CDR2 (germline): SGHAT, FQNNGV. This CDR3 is CASTGGPSYNEQFF. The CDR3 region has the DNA TGTGCCAGCACCGGAGGGCCGTCCTACAATGAGCAGTTCTTC.

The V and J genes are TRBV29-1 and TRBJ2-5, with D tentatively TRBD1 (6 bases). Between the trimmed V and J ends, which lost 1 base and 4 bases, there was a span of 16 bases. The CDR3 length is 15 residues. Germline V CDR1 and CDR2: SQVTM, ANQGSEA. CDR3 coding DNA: TGCAGCGTTGAAGTTTCCTGGACAGTAGGAGAGACCCAGTACTTC. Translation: CSVEVSWTVGETQYF.

CDR3 coding DNA: TGTGCCAGCAGCTTGAGAGGCAAATCCTACGAGCAGTACTTC. Protein sequence: CASSLRGKSYEQYF. J is TRBJ2-7 and V is TRBV5-4; D uncertain. The V end lost 1 base, the J end lost 1 base, and 9 bases lay between the germline ends. The CDR3 consists of 14 residues. Germline assignment: CDR1 SGHNT and CDR2 YYREEE (reference sequence).